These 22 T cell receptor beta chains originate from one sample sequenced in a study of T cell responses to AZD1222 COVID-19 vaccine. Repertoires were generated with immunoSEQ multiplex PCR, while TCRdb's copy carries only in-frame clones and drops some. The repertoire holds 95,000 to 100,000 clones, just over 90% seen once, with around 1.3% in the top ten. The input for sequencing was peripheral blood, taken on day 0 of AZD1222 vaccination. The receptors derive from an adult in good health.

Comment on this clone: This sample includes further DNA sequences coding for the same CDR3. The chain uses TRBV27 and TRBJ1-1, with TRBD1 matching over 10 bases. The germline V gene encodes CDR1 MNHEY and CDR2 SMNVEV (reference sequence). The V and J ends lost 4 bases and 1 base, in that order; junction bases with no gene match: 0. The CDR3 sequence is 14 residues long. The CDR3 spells CASSWDRGNTEAFF. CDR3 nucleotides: TGTGCCAGCAGTTGGGACAGGGGGAACACTGAAGCTTTCTTT.

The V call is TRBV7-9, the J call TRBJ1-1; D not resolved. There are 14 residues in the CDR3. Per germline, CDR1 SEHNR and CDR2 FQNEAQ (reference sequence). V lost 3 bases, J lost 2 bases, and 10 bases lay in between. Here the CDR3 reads CASSFSGSNTEAFF. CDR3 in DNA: TGTGCCAGCAGCTTCAGCGGGAGTAACACTGAAGCTTTCTTT.

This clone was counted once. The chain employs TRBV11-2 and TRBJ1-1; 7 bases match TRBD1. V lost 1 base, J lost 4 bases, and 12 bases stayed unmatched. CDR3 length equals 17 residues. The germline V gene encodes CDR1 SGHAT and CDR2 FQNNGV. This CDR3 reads CASSLGFLGGQSTEAFF. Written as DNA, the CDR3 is TGTGCCAGCAGCTTAGGGTTTTTAGGGGGCCAGAGCACTGAAGCTTTCTTT.

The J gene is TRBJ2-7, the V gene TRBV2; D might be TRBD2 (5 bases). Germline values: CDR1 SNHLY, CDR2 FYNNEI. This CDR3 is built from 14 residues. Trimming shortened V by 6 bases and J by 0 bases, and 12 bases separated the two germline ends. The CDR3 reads CASRDGINSYEQYF. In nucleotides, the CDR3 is TGTGCCAGCAGAGACGGGATAAACTCCTACGAGCAGTACTTC.

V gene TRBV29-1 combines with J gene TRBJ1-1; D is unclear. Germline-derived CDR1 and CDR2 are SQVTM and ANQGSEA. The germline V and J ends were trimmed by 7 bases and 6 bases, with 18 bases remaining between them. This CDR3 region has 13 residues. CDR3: CSARRSGWAEAFF. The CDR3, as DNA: TGCAGCGCCCGACGTTCGGGCTGGGCTGAAGCTTTCTTT.

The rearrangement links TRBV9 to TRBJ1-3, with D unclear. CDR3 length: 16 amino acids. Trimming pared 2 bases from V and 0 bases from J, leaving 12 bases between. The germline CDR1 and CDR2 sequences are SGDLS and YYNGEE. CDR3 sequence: CASSVSHQDSGNTIYF. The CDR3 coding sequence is TGTGCCAGCAGCGTGAGCCACCAAGACTCTGGAAACACCATATATTTT.

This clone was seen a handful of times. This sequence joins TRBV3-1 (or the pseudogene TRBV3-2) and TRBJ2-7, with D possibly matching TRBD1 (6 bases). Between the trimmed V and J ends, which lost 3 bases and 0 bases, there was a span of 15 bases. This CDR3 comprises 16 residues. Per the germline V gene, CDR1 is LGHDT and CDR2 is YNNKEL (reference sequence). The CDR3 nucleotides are TGTGCCAGCAGCCAGGATTCGACAGGACCCTCCTACGAGCAGTACTTC. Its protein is CASSQDSTGPSYEQYF.

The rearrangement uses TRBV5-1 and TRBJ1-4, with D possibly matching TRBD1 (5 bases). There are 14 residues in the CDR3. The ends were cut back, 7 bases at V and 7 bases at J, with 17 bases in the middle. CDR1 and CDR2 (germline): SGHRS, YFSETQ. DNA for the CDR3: TGCGCCAGCGGGTCGGAGGGGAAGGGTGAAAAACTGTTTTTT. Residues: CASGSEGKGEKLFF.

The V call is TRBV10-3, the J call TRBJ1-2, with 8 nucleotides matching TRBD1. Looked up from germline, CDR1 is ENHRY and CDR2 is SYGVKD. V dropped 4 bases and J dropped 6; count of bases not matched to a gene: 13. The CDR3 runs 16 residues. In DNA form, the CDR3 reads TGTGCCATCAGTGGCATTCAGACGACAGGGGTTAATGGCTACACCTTC. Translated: CAISGIQTTGVNGYTF.

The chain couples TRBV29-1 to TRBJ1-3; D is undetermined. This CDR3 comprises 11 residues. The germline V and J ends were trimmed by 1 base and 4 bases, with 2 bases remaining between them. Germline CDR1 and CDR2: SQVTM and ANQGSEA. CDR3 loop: CSVEGGNTIYF. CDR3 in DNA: TGCAGCGTTGAAGGGGGAAACACCATATATTTT.

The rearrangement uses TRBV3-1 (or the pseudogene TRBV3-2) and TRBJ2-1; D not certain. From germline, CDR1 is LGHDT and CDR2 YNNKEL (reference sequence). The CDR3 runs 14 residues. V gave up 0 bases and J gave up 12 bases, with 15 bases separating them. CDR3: CASSQDTTDRSQFF. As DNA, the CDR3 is TGTGCCAGCAGCCAAGATACGACGGATAGGTCGCAGTTCTTC.

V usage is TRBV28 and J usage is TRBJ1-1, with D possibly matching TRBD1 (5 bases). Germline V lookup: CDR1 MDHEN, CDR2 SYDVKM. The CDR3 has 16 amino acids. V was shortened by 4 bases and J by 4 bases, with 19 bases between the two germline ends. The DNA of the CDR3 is TGTGCCAGCAGTTCTGCTGCGGGGGAGAGGGGCACTGAAGCTTTCTTT. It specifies CASSSAAGERGTEAFF.

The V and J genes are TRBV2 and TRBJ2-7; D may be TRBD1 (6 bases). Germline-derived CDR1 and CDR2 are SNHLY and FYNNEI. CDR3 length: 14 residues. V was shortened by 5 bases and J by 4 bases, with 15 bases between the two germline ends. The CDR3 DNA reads TGTGCCAGCAGTCAGGACAGAGTGAGTTACGAGCAGTACTTC. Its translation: CASSQDRVSYEQYF.

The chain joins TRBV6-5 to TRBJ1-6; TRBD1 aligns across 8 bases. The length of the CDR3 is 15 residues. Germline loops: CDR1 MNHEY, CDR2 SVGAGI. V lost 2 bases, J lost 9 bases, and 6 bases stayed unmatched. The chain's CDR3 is CASSYPSTGASPLHF. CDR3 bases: TGTGCCAGCAGTTACCCCTCGACAGGGGCTTCACCCCTCCACTTT.

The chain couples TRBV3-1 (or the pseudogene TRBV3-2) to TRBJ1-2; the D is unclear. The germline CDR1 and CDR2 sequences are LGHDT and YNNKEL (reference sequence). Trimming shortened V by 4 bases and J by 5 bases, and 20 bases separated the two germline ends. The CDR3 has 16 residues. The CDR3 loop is CASSLLGNGPAYGYTF. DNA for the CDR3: TGTGCCAGCAGCCTTCTCGGAAACGGGCCAGCTTATGGCTACACCTTC.

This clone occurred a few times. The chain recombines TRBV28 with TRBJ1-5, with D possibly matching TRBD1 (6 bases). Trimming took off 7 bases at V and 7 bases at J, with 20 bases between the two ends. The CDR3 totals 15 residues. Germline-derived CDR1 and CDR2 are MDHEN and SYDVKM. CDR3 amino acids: CASTLLRGGLQPQHF. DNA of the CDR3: TGTGCCAGCACCCTCCTAAGGGGGGGTCTGCAGCCCCAGCATTTT.

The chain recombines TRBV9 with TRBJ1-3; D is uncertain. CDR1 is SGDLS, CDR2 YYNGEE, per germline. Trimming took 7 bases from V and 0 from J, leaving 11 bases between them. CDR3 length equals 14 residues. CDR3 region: CASADARSGNTIYF. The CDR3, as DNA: TGTGCCAGCGCGGACGCTCGCTCTGGAAACACCATATATTTT.

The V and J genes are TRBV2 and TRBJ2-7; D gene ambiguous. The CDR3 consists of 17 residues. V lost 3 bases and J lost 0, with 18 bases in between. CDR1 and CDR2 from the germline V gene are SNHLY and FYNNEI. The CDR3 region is CASSDWAVLTYSYEQYF. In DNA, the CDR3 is TGTGCCAGCAGTGATTGGGCAGTTCTTACTTACTCCTACGAGCAGTACTTC.

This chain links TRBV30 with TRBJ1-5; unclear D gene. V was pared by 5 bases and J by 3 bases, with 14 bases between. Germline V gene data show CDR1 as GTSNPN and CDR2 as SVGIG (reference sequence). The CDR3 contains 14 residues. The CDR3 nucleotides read TGTGCCTGGTCAGATTCCTCTTACAATCAGCCCCAGCATTTT. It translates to CAWSDSSYNQPQHF.

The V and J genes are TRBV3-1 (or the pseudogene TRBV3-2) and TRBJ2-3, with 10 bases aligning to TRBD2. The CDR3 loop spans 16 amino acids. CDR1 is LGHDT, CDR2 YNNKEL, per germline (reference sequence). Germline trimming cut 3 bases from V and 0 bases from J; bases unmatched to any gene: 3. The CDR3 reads CASSQSGGGSTDTQYF. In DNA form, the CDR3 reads TGTGCCAGCAGCCAGAGCGGGGGGGGTAGCACAGATACGCAGTATTTT.

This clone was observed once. The CDR3 region has the DNA TGTGCCAGCAGCCCAGGGGGCGGTGTGATAGGAAAACTGTTTTTT. Translated, it gives CASSPGGGVIGKLFF. This chain connects TRBV6-5 to TRBJ1-4; 8 bases map to TRBD1. The CDR3 extends over 15 amino acids. Germline V gene lookup returns CDR1 MNHEY and CDR2 SVGAGI. The J segment lost 10 bases and the V segment lost 6 bases, leaving 13 bases of the junction unmatched.

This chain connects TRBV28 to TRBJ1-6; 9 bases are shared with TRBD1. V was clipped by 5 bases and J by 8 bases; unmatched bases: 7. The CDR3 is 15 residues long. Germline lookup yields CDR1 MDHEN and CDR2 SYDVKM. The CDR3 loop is CASSDSTGGDSPLHF. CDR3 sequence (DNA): TGTGCCAGCAGTGATTCAACAGGGGGCGATTCACCCCTCCACTTT.